Presented here are 4 T cell receptor beta chains from one specimen sequenced in a study of neurological immune-mediated disorders (dated 2019 in TCRdb). Library preparation was by 5' RACE. The sample was run on an Illumina HiSeq 2500. TCRdb reworked the public reads: Q25 trimming with fastp, MiXCR clone assembly, productive beta chains retained. Rows are unified per CDR3 protein, each entry keeping the most common DNA and genes. The sample has 65,000 to 75,000 distinct CDR3 sequences on record, 4.5% to 6% of them singletons. Around 2.2% of the sample is taken by the ten largest. The sample was PBMCs. The origin of the receptors is a woman in her 70s with multiple sclerosis.

This clonotype was observed at least ten times. This chain links TRBV20-1 with TRBJ2-7, with D unresolved. Trimming took off 6 bases at V and 1 base at J, with 13 bases between the two ends. CDR1 is DFQATT, CDR2 SNEGSKA, per germline (reference sequence). The CDR3 consists of 13 residues. The DNA of the CDR3 is TGCAGTGCCGTATCGGACGTATCCTACGAGCAGTACTTC. Translation gives CSAVSDVSYEQYF.

The chain carries TRBV5-1 and TRBJ1-1; the D is unclear. The CDR3 runs 14 residues. The germline gives CDR1 SGHRS, CDR2 YFSETQ. Trimming removed 1 base at V and 1 base at J, with 8 bases between. The CDR3: CASSLLTQNTEAFF. The CDR3 coding sequence is TGCGCCAGCAGCTTGTTGACCCAGAACACTGAAGCTTTCTTT.

This clonotype has a handful of counts. This chain connects TRBV5-1 to TRBJ2-3, with D maybe TRBD1 (6 bases). The CDR3 loop spans 15 amino acids. Trimming removed 4 bases at V and 6 bases at J, with 18 bases between. CDR1 is SGHRS and CDR2 is YFSETQ in the germline V gene. The CDR3 DNA reads TGCGCCAGCAGCCCAACCCCAGGGGCGGTGGATACGCAGTATTTT. It translates to CASSPTPGAVDTQYF.

This clonotype was found many times. This rearrangement joins TRBV6-2 or TRBV6-3 to TRBJ2-7; D assignment may be TRBD1 or TRBD2 (5 bases each). CDR1 is MNHEY, CDR2 SVGEGT, per germline. This CDR3 has 16 amino acids. Trimming left V 4 bases short and J 3 bases short, with 19 bases between. The CDR3 here is CASSSLRGMGVYEQYF. CDR3 in DNA: TGTGCCAGCAGTTCCCTCCGGGGTATGGGGGTCTACGAGCAGTACTTC.